The rows below give T cell receptor beta chains drawn from one sample of a study of identical twins. TCRdb ran MiXCR on the 5' RACE reads and lists one entry per CDR3 protein. The sample carries about 200,000 distinct CDR3 sequences, under 8.5% recorded once. The data were also submitted as part of a second study, on T cells expressing NK-cell markers.

The sequenced sample was CD8+ T cells sorted from blood. The receptor set was obtained from a woman aged 18-30 years in good health. CDR3s include the opening cysteine and the closing phenylalanine or tryptophan. The order of the fields is D gene, J gene, clone size, V gene, CDR3 length, CDR3 protein, CDR3 DNA. The D gene is left open where the match is weak. Rows give clone size only sometimes, using once, few, many, or a class for an expanded clone.

D: TRBD2
J: TRBJ2-5
size: few
V: TRBV20-1
length: 15
CDR3: CSATALAGGQETQYF
DNA: TGCAGTGCTACTGCACTAGCGGGGGGCCAAGAGACCCAGTACTTC

D: NA
J: TRBJ2-2
size: many
V: TRBV12-3/TRBV12-4
length: 11
CDR3: CASSPFGELFF
DNA: TGTGCCAGCAGTCCGTTCGGGGAGCTGTTTTTT

D: NA
J: TRBJ2-2
size: few
V: TRBV7-7
length: 14
CDR3: CASSRTPRGGELFF
DNA: TGTGCCAGCAGCCGGACCCCGAGGGGCGGGGAGCTGTTTTTT

D: TRBD2
J: TRBJ2-3
size: NA
V: TRBV7-9
length: 15
CDR3: CASSLSGKSTDTQYF
DNA: TGTGCCAGCAGCTTGAGCGGGAAAAGCACAGATACGCAGTATTTT

D: NA
J: TRBJ2-7
size: NA
V: TRBV27
length: 15
CDR3: CASSSTRTRSDEQYF
DNA: TGTGCCAGCAGTTCCACTCGTACGCGATCGGACGAGCAGTACTTC

D: TRBD1
J: TRBJ1-5
size: few
V: TRBV27
length: 16
CDR3: CASSLGTGGDAQPQHF
DNA: TGTGCCAGCAGTTTAGGGACAGGGGGCGACGCTCAGCCCCAGCATTTT

D: NA
J: TRBJ1-5
size: many
V: TRBV12-3/TRBV12-4
length: 13
CDR3: CASSEIVGQPQHF
DNA: TGTGCCAGCAGTGAGATTGTGGGGCAGCCCCAGCATTTT

D: TRBD1
J: TRBJ2-2
size: NA
V: TRBV7-9
length: 15
CDR3: CASSLDRGLSGELFF
DNA: TGTGCCAGCAGCTTAGACAGGGGGCTCTCCGGGGAGCTGTTTTTT

D: NA
J: TRBJ2-7
size: few
V: TRBV27
length: 16
CDR3: CASSFLGSQGSSEQYF
DNA: TGTGCCAGCAGTTTCCTGGGGTCTCAAGGGTCCTCCGAGCAGTACTTC

D: NA
J: TRBJ2-7
size: NA
V: TRBV29-1
length: 14
CDR3: CSVTGLSPSYEQYF
DNA: TGCAGCGTTACTGGTCTTTCCCCTTCCTACGAGCAGTACTTC

D: TRBD2
J: TRBJ2-1
size: NA
V: TRBV7-2
length: 16
CDR3: CASSSRLATTNNEQFF
DNA: TGTGCCAGCAGCTCTCGACTAGCGACAACTAACAATGAGCAGTTCTTC

D: TRBD2
J: TRBJ2-1
size: many
V: TRBV20-1
length: 13
CDR3: CSAGRELDNEQFF
DNA: TGCAGTGCCGGGCGGGAGTTGGACAATGAGCAGTTCTTC

D: NA
J: TRBJ1-1
size: many
V: TRBV27
length: 14
CDR3: CASSGGGPHTEAFF
DNA: TGTGCCAGCAGTGGGGGGGGACCCCACACTGAAGCTTTCTTT

D: TRBD2
J: TRBJ2-3
size: many
V: TRBV15
length: 16
CDR3: CATSGASGGATDTQYF
DNA: TGTGCCACCAGCGGCGCTAGCGGGGGGGCAACAGATACGCAGTATTTT

D: NA
J: TRBJ1-2
size: NA
V: TRBV12-3/TRBV12-4
length: 13
CDR3: CASSSKTASGYTF
DNA: TGTGCCAGCAGTTCCAAGACCGCGAGTGGCTACACCTTC

D: NA
J: TRBJ2-5
size: NA
V: TRBV5-6
length: 13
CDR3: CASSLADWETQYF
DNA: TGTGCCAGCAGCTTGGCGGATTGGGAGACCCAGTACTTC

D: TRBD2
J: TRBJ2-7
size: many
V: TRBV6-5
length: 17
CDR3: CASSSLLTSGRAGEQYF
DNA: TGTGCCAGCAGTTCCCTCTTGACTAGCGGGAGAGCAGGCGAGCAGTACTTC

D: TRBD1
J: TRBJ1-1
size: NA
V: TRBV6-4
length: 13
CDR3: CASRPMPGGEAFF
DNA: TGTGCCAGCAGGCCAATGCCAGGGGGTGAAGCTTTCTTT

D: NA
J: TRBJ2-7
size: few
V: TRBV2
length: 14
CDR3: CASSTTGPSYEQYF
DNA: TGTGCCAGCAGTACGACAGGACCGTCCTACGAGCAGTACTTC

D: NA
J: TRBJ2-1
size: few
V: TRBV7-2
length: 11
CDR3: CASSLAETQFF
DNA: TGTGCCAGCAGCTTAGCAGAAACGCAGTTCTTC

D: TRBD2
J: TRBJ2-7
size: few
V: TRBV4-1
length: 14
CDR3: CASSQTAGVYEQYF
DNA: TGCGCCAGCAGCCAAACAGCGGGAGTCTACGAGCAGTACTTC

D: NA
J: TRBJ2-7
size: NA
V: TRBV25-1
length: 12
CDR3: CASSESDDKQYF
DNA: TGTGCCAGCAGTGAATCCGACGACAAGCAGTACTTC

D: TRBD1
J: TRBJ1-4
size: many
V: TRBV9
length: 14
CDR3: CASSGPTGRKKLFF
DNA: TGTGCCAGCAGCGGGCCGACAGGGAGAAAAAAACTGTTTTTT

D: TRBD1
J: TRBJ1-2
size: few
V: TRBV12-3/TRBV12-4
length: 13
CDR3: CASSLGTGVGYTF
DNA: TGTGCCAGCAGTTTGGGGACAGGGGTCGGCTACACCTTC

D: NA
J: TRBJ2-7
size: few
V: TRBV7-9
length: 15
CDR3: CASSLTGPRVYEQYF
DNA: TGTGCCAGCAGCCTAACCGGGCCGCGCGTTTACGAGCAGTACTTC

D: NA
J: TRBJ1-1
size: NA
V: TRBV9
length: 14
CDR3: CASSVGVGAAEAFF
DNA: TGTGCCAGCAGCGTAGGGGTGGGGGCCGCTGAAGCTTTCTTT

D: TRBD2
J: TRBJ2-7
size: few
V: TRBV20-1
length: 14
CDR3: CSARLAGGGYEQYF
DNA: TGCAGTGCAAGACTAGCGGGAGGGGGCTACGAGCAGTACTTC